These T cell receptor beta chains were read from a single sample in a study of human T cells and chemical hapten exposure. TCRdb processed the RACE reads anew with MiXCR; each CDR3 protein has one entry. The profile shows around 85,000 distinct CDR3 sequences, approximately 12% of them singletons. The specimen comprised whole blood, sampled in connection with sensitization to the hapten diphenylcyclopropenone (DPC). The receptors come from a woman between 45 and 65 years old with alopecia areata. Some clones in this sample may be carry-over from other donors' samples. Both conserved end residues are part of each CDR3. A D gene is named only where the DNA matches it firmly. Clone size is not always given. Where it is, it says once, few, many or a class for expanded clones.

j_call | d_call | clone_size | v_call | cdr3_aa | cdr3_nt
TRBJ2-7 | TRBD1 | many | TRBV5-1 | CASSLSGQNLYEQYF | TGCGCCAGCAGCTTGTCGGGACAGAACCTCTACGAGCAGTACTTC
TRBJ2-1 | TRBD2 | many | TRBV20-1 | CSARPGGGRKLPNEQFF | TGCAGTGCTAGACCCGGGGGCGGGAGGAAACTGCCCAATGAGCAGTTCTTC
TRBJ2-2 | NA | few | TRBV7-7 | CASSPGVNRNGELFF | TGTGCCAGCAGCCCCGGGGTTAACAGGAACGGGGAGCTGTTTTTT
TRBJ2-6 | TRBD1 | NA | TRBV5-6 | CASRLTGGTGANVLTF | TGTGCCAGCAGGTTGACAGGGGGCACTGGGGCCAACGTCCTGACTTTC
TRBJ2-7 | NA | many | TRBV9 | CASSPGDSRAEQYF | TGTGCCAGCAGCCCGGGGGACTCTCGGGCGGAGCAGTACTTC
TRBJ2-5 | NA | few | TRBV6-5 | CASSPRSAALQETQYF | TGTGCCAGCAGTCCTAGGTCTGCCGCTCTCCAAGAGACCCAGTACTTC
TRBJ2-1 | TRBD1 | few | TRBV7-6 | CASSSGTGIFNEQFF | TGTGCCAGCAGCTCCGGGACAGGGATATTCAATGAGCAGTTCTTC
TRBJ1-5 | TRBD1 | many | TRBV7-9 | CASSLAGQGSQPQHF | TGTGCCAGCAGCTTAGCGGGACAGGGGTCTCAGCCCCAGCATTTT
TRBJ1-2 | NA | many | TRBV29-1 | CSVETRQPYGYTF | TGCAGCGTTGAGACCCGACAGCCCTATGGCTACACCTTC
TRBJ1-2 | NA | NA | TRBV6-1 | CASSALPSHGYTF | TGTGCCAGCAGTGCACTCCCATCTCATGGCTACACCTTC
TRBJ2-3 | NA | many | TRBV19 | CASSTRPNRVDTQYF | TGTGCCAGTAGTACTCGACCGAATCGTGTAGATACGCAGTATTTT
TRBJ1-3 | NA | many | TRBV6-2/TRBV6-3 | CASSRDSISGNTIYF | TGTGCCAGCAGCCGGGACTCCATCTCTGGAAACACCATATATTTT
TRBJ2-7 | NA | once | TRBV12-3/TRBV12-4 | CASSLGRYGQYF | TGTGCCAGCAGTTTAGGGAGGTACGGGCAGTACTTC
TRBJ2-7 | TRBD2 | NA | TRBV18 | CASSPSGRSYEQYF | TGTGCCAGCTCGCCTAGCGGGCGTTCCTACGAGCAGTACTTC
TRBJ2-3 | TRBD2 | few | TRBV20-1 | CSALASGRDTQYF | TGCAGTGCCCTCGCTAGCGGGAGAGATACGCAGTATTTT
TRBJ1-1 | NA | NA | TRBV18 | CASSPGGPAEAFF | TGTGCCAGCTCACCCGGGGGCCCCGCTGAAGCTTTCTTT
TRBJ1-1 | NA | NA | TRBV19 | CASSIGTGRFDTEAFF | TGTGCCAGTAGTATAGGCACGGGAAGATTCGATACTGAAGCTTTCTTT
TRBJ1-1 | NA | NA | TRBV10-3 | CAISDRTMNTEAFF | TGTGCCATCAGTGATAGAACCATGAACACTGAAGCTTTCTTT
TRBJ2-7 | NA | many | TRBV30 | CAWDRPGSHFEQYF | TGTGCCTGGGACAGACCGGGGAGCCACTTCGAGCAGTACTTC
TRBJ2-3 | NA | NA | TRBV6-1 | CASSEENRGGSTDTQYF | TGTGCCAGCAGTGAGGAGAACAGGGGGGGTAGCACAGATACGCAGTATTTT
TRBJ1-1 | TRBD1 | many | TRBV29-1 | CSARRGQDTEAFF | TGCAGCGCGAGGAGGGGGCAGGACACTGAAGCTTTCTTT
TRBJ2-7 | TRBD2 | NA | TRBV20-1 | CSAVSGSDRYEQYF | TGCAGTGCCGTTAGCGGGAGTGATCGGTACGAGCAGTACTTC
TRBJ1-4 | NA | many | TRBV6-6 | CASSRTPRTNEKLFF | TGTGCCAGCAGTCGGACACCTCGAACCAATGAAAAACTGTTTTTT
TRBJ1-1 | NA | many | TRBV29-1 | CSVALSLNTEAFF | TGCAGCGTTGCGCTCAGTTTGAACACTGAAGCTTTCTTT
TRBJ2-1 | TRBD1 | NA | TRBV12-3/TRBV12-4 | CASSHRGTYEQFF | TGTGCCAGCAGCCACAGGGGGACCTATGAGCAGTTCTTC
TRBJ2-4 | TRBD2 | NA | TRBV28 | CASTLAGLAGGKNIQYF | TGTGCCAGCACCCTAGCGGGACTAGCGGGAGGAAAAAACATTCAGTACTTC
TRBJ2-2 | NA | many | TRBV7-2 | CASSMGPNTGELFF | TGTGCCAGCAGCATGGGACCGAACACCGGGGAGCTGTTTTTT
TRBJ2-5 | NA | few | TRBV11-2 | CASSFPGPQETQYF | TGTGCCAGCAGCTTCCCAGGGCCACAAGAGACCCAGTACTTC
TRBJ2-3 | TRBD1 | few | TRBV20-1 | CSASDRGRADTQYF | TGCAGTGCCTCTGACAGGGGGCGGGCAGATACGCAGTATTTT
TRBJ1-1 | NA | NA | TRBV5-1 | CASSLAGRPEAFF | TGCGCCAGCAGCCTTGCAGGTCGGCCTGAAGCTTTCTTT
TRBJ1-5 | TRBD1 | many | TRBV28 | CASSLGTGSNQPQHF | TGTGCCAGCAGTTTAGGGACAGGTAGCAATCAGCCCCAGCATTTT
TRBJ2-3 | NA | many | TRBV11-2 | CASSFRTRGTDTQYF | TGTGCCAGCAGCTTCCGGACCAGGGGCACAGATACGCAGTATTTT
TRBJ1-1 | NA | few | TRBV29-1 | CSVQSQEAFF | TGCAGCGTTCAGTCCCAGGAAGCTTTCTTT
TRBJ1-2 | NA | many | TRBV10-2 | CASSLQGLNYGYTF | TGCGCCAGCAGTTTACAGGGATTAAACTATGGCTACACCTTC
TRBJ2-5 | NA | few | TRBV11-2 | CASSFSGAALETQYF | TGTGCCAGCAGCTTTTCGGGGGCAGCTCTGGAGACCCAGTACTTC
TRBJ1-4 | TRBD1 | few | TRBV18 | CASSPPQSGTGITNEKLFF | TGTGCCAGCTCACCGCCGCAATCCGGGACAGGGATAACTAATGAAAAACTGTTTTTT
TRBJ2-4 | NA | many | TRBV7-2 | CASSLGRVFRESDIQYF | TGTGCCAGCAGCTTAGGACGAGTATTTAGGGAGTCGGACATTCAGTACTTC
TRBJ1-2 | NA | few | TRBV3-1 | CASSQVWDGYGYTF | TGTGCCAGCAGCCAAGTCTGGGACGGCTATGGCTACACCTTC
TRBJ2-1 | TRBD1 | many | TRBV12-3/TRBV12-4 | CASRPGTGLYNEQFF | TGTGCCAGCAGGCCGGGGACAGGGTTGTACAATGAGCAGTTCTTC
TRBJ1-2 | NA | NA | TRBV3-1 | CASSQEEGYGYTF | TGTGCCAGCAGCCAAGAAGAAGGCTATGGCTACACCTTC
TRBJ2-5 | TRBD1 | NA | TRBV20-1 | CSAGPTGRETQYF | TGCAGTGCAGGCCCGACAGGGAGAGAGACCCAGTACTTC
TRBJ2-2 | TRBD1 | many | TRBV2 | CASSEVTGGGGELFF | TGTGCCAGCAGTGAAGTTACAGGGGGCGGCGGGGAGCTGTTTTTT
TRBJ1-1 | NA | few | TRBV3-1 | CASSGVGGGTEAFF | TGTGCCAGCAGCGGTGTTGGGGGTGGAACTGAAGCTTTCTTT
TRBJ1-1 | NA | NA | TRBV16 | CASSQYTGVNTEAFF | TGTGCCAGCAGCCAATATACAGGAGTGAACACTGAAGCTTTCTTT
TRBJ2-7 | NA | NA | TRBV5-4 | CASSLDERLSYEQYF | TGTGCCAGCAGCTTGGATGAGCGCCTATCCTACGAGCAGTACTTC
TRBJ2-5 | NA | NA | TRBV3-1 | CASSQDLSRSETQYF | TGTGCCAGCAGCCAAGACTTATCACGTTCGGAGACCCAGTACTTC
TRBJ1-5 | NA | NA | TRBV12-3/TRBV12-4 | CASSLREGRNQPQHF | TGTGCCAGCAGTTTACGGGAGGGTCGCAATCAGCCCCAGCATTTT
TRBJ1-2 | NA | many | TRBV5-1 | CASSLDRTALNYGYTF | TGCGCCAGCAGCTTGGACCGGACAGCCCTTAACTATGGCTACACCTTC
TRBJ2-1 | NA | many | TRBV6-6 | CASVLLASGEQFF | TGTGCCAGCGTATTGCTAGCGTCAGGGGAGCAGTTCTTC
TRBJ2-2 | NA | few | TRBV11-2 | CASSYGIGELFF | TGTGCCAGCAGTTACGGCATCGGGGAGCTGTTTTTT
TRBJ1-6 | NA | many | TRBV20-1 | CSASEPGYLEPLHF | TGCAGTGCTAGTGAGCCAGGGTATTTGGAACCCCTCCACTTT
TRBJ1-1 | NA | many | TRBV6-6 | CASRIAGASEAFF | TGTGCCAGCAGAATCGCAGGGGCCTCTGAAGCTTTCTTT
TRBJ2-3 | NA | NA | TRBV10-3 | CAIRETVTDTQYF | TGTGCCATCAGAGAGACAGTAACAGATACGCAGTATTTT
TRBJ2-1 | NA | few | TRBV20-1 | CSASDTYNEQFF | TGCAGTGCGTCAGACACCTACAATGAGCAGTTCTTC